This T cell receptor beta chain emerged from a study of naive and memory T cell subsets. This CDR3 spans 11 amino acids. Germline CDR1 WNHNN, CDR2 SYGVQD (reference sequence). Amplification of ligated cDNA took four PCR rounds with SP2 and nested alpha and beta constant primers. TCRdb reanalysed the UMI-ligation and nested PCR reads using MiXCR and keeps one entry per CDR3 protein. The sample shows about 37,000 distinct CDR3 sequences, 11% of them seen only once. Treatment given: skin biopsy from PPD injection site in Mantoux-positive individual. An oligonucleotide containing a UMI was ligated to the 3' end of TCR cDNA. Tuberculin skin test biopsies were taken where PPD was injected in Mantoux-positive people.

This TCR was sampled from an adult in good health. The starting material was skin, obtained from a tuberculin skin test site. V usage is TRBV10-1 and J usage is TRBJ1-5, with D unclear. CDR3 DNA: TGCGAAGAAGATGCAATTCGGCCCCAGCATTTT. Its translation: CEEDAIRPQHF.